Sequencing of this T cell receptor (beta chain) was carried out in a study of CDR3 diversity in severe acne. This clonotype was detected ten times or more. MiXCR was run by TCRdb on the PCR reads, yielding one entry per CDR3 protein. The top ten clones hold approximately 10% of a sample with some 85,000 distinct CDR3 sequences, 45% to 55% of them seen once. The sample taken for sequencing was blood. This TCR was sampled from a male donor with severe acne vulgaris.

For the CDR3, the DNA is TGTGCCAGCAGTGAGACGGGGGGGGGCGCCGGGGAGCTGTTTTTT. It is translated as CASSETGGGAGELFF. The chain employs TRBV6-4 and TRBJ2-2; 8 bases line up with TRBD2. The germline V gene has CDR1 MRHNA and CDR2 SNTAGT. The V segment lost 3 bases and the J segment 6 bases; nucleotides outside the gene matches: 6. The CDR3 loop spans 15 amino acids.